Listed below are T cell receptor beta chains from one sample, sequenced in a study of OX40 agonist ivuxolimab in advanced cancers. Clones were read by immunoSEQ multiplex PCR, and TCRdb kept only the in-frame ones, dropping some. The table has about 70,000 clones, 88% seen once. The specimen was CD4+ or CD8+ T cells sorted from blood, collected in a trial of the OX40 agonist ivuxolimab. These receptors came from an adult with an advanced solid tumor such as melanoma, head and neck, liver or kidney cancer. Both conserved end residues are part of each CDR3. D genes are given only for firm matches. The size of a clone is reported for some rows only, either as once, few or many, or as a class for expanded clones.

abundance	d_gene	j_gene	v_gene	CDR3nt	CDR3aa
NA	NA	TRBJ2-7	TRBV30	TGTGCCTGGGGGGGTTATGCCGGCCTTGGTGAGCAGTACTTC	CAWGGYAGLGEQYF
NA	NA	TRBJ1-5	TRBV2	TGTGCCAGCAGTGAAGCCCGTATTATTTTGGGGCAGCCCCAGCATTTT	CASSEARIILGQPQHF
NA	TRBD1	TRBJ1-1	TRBV10-3	TGTGCCATCAGTGGGGGACAGGGGAAGGGTGAAGCTTTCTTT	CAISGGQGKGEAFF
NA	NA	TRBJ2-5	TRBV7-2	TGTGCCAGCAGCTCTTCTTCGGGATATCCAGAGACCCAGTACTTC	CASSSSSGYPETQYF
NA	NA	TRBJ2-3	TRBV7-2	TGTGCCAGCAGCTTAGGCAGGGACACAGATACGCAGTATTTT	CASSLGRDTDTQYF
NA	TRBD2	TRBJ2-7	TRBV30	TGTGCCTGGAGTGTACGGCTAGCGGGACGCGCCTACGAGCAGTACTTC	CAWSVRLAGRAYEQYF
once	TRBD2	TRBJ2-7	TRBV13	TGTGCCAGCAGCTTAGGCCGGGGGGACTCCTACGAGCAGTACTTC	CASSLGRGDSYEQYF
NA	TRBD1	TRBJ2-1	TRBV7-8	TGTGCCAGCACAGGGGGCTCGAGCTCCTACAATGAGCAGTTCTTC	CASTGGSSSYNEQFF
NA	NA	TRBJ1-1	TRBV27	TGTGCCAGCAGTTCCGGTGAAGGGTCCCTGAACACTGAAGCTTTCTTT	CASSSGEGSLNTEAFF
NA	NA	TRBJ1-4	TRBV18	TGTGCCAGCTCACCACTAGAAGCTTCAGGGTTGAAACTGTTTTTT	CASSPLEASGLKLFF
NA	TRBD1	TRBJ2-7	TRBV5-1	TGCGCCAGCAGTTCCGGGACAGGGGCCTACGAGCAGTACTTC	CASSSGTGAYEQYF
NA	TRBD2	TRBJ2-7	TRBV28	TGTGCCAGCAGTTTCTTACTAGCGGGGAGCTCCTACGAGCAGTACTTC	CASSFLLAGSSYEQYF
few	TRBD2	TRBJ2-7	TRBV5-1	TGCGCCAGCAGCACAAGCAGCGGGAGAGGCTACGAGCAGTACTTC	CASSTSSGRGYEQYF
once	TRBD1	TRBJ2-7	TRBV5-6	TGTGCCAGCAGCTTGGGTCAGGGGGTCCCCTACGAGCAGTACTTC	CASSLGQGVPYEQYF
once	NA	TRBJ2-7	TRBV18	TGTGCCAGCTCCCAATCCGACAGGTCTGGCGAGCAGTACTTC	CASSQSDRSGEQYF
NA	NA	TRBJ1-1	TRBV2	TGTGCCAGCAGTGCTAGTAACACTGAAGCTTTCTTT	CASSASNTEAFF
few	NA	TRBJ1-2	TRBV5-1	TGCGCCAGCAGCTTGGACGGGACACCTCGGGACTATGGCTACACCTTC	CASSLDGTPRDYGYTF
NA	NA	TRBJ2-1	TRBV14	TGTGCCAGCAGCCAAGATTCCGGGCCGGGGTACAATGAGCAGTTCTTC	CASSQDSGPGYNEQFF
once	TRBD1	TRBJ1-6	TRBV7-3	TGTGCCAGCAGCTCCGGACAGGGACCACCCCTCCACTTT	CASSSGQGPPLHF
once	TRBD1	TRBJ2-6	TRBV19	TGTGCCAGTAAGGGGGACAGTTCTGGGGCCAACGTCCTGACTTTC	CASKGDSSGANVLTF
NA	TRBD1	TRBJ1-3	TRBV5-6	TGTGCCAGCAGCTTGCCGGGGACAGGCTCTGGAAACACCATATATTTT	CASSLPGTGSGNTIYF
NA	TRBD1	TRBJ1-5	TRBV6-1	TGTGCCAGCGGGATCGGACAGGGCGACAATCAGCCCCAGCATTTT	CASGIGQGDNQPQHF
few	NA	TRBJ2-3	TRBV11-3	TGTGCCAGCAGCTTAACCAGCGGTTGGGATACGCAGTATTTT	CASSLTSGWDTQYF
NA	NA	TRBJ1-2	TRBV20-1	TGCAGTGCTAGGACACCGGGACGCTACACCTTC	CSARTPGRYTF
NA	NA	TRBJ2-1	TRBV5-4	TGTGCCAGCAGCCTAGGGGGTTGGGTCAATGAGCAGTTCTTC	CASSLGGWVNEQFF
NA	NA	TRBJ1-5	TRBV5-4	TGTGCCAGCAGCTATAGACCCAATCAGCCCCAGCATTTT	CASSYRPNQPQHF
once	TRBD1	TRBJ1-2	TRBV18	TGTGCCAGCTCACCACCTGGGGGACAGGGGGCCGGGAACTATGGCTACACCTTC	CASSPPGGQGAGNYGYTF
NA	NA	TRBJ2-1	TRBV5-1	TGCGCCAGCAGCGGACGAGGCAATGAGCAGTTCTTC	CASSGRGNEQFF
NA	NA	TRBJ2-1	TRBV5-1	TGCGCCAGCAGCCCAGCGGGATTTTCAGGGGATGAGCAGTTCTTC	CASSPAGFSGDEQFF
NA	NA	TRBJ2-7	TRBV18	TGTGCCAGCTCACTTGAGACTCCCCTCGAGCAGTACTTC	CASSLETPLEQYF
NA	NA	TRBJ2-4	TRBV6-5	TGTGCCAGCAGGGGGACCACCCGAAACATTCAGTACTTC	CASRGTTRNIQYF
NA	TRBD1	TRBJ1-4	TRBV6-1	TGTGCCAGCAGTGGCCAGCCACAGGGGGCGCGGGAAAAACTGTTTTTT	CASSGQPQGAREKLFF
NA	NA	TRBJ2-3	TRBV5-1	TGCGCCAGCAGCTTGTTTGGTCTCGGAGTTAGCACAGATACGCAGTATTTT	CASSLFGLGVSTDTQYF
NA	TRBD1	TRBJ2-3	TRBV5-1	TGCGCCAGCAGCTTGGCGTACAGGGGTATTGGTACGCAGTATTTT	CASSLAYRGIGTQYF
NA	TRBD2	TRBJ2-1	TRBV2	TGTGCCGGGGGGACTAGCGGAAACAATGAGCAGTTCTTC	CAGGTSGNNEQFF
NA	NA	TRBJ1-2	TRBV5-6	TGTGCCAGCACCTCGGTGGGCAGGTCTAACTATGGCTACACCTTC	CASTSVGRSNYGYTF
few	TRBD2	TRBJ2-1	TRBV15	TGTGCCACCAGCCCCGGGCCGACTAGCGGGAGGGCCCTCTCCTACAATGAGCAGTTCTTC	CATSPGPTSGRALSYNEQFF
NA	TRBD1	TRBJ2-7	TRBV2	TGTGCCAGCAGAACCGGGACAGCTGAGCAGTACTTC	CASRTGTAEQYF
NA	TRBD2	TRBJ2-7	TRBV7-8	TGTGCCAGCAGCCTGCCCGGACTAGCGGCCTACGAGCAGTACTTC	CASSLPGLAAYEQYF
NA	TRBD2	TRBJ2-1	TRBV6-5	TGTGCCAGCTGTTTTGAGCGGGAGGTACATGAGCAGTTCTTC	CASCFEREVHEQFF
NA	TRBD2	TRBJ2-1	TRBV10-3	TGTGCCATAGCTTTTGGCGGGGGGATTTACAATGAGCAGTTCTTC	CAIAFGGGIYNEQFF
NA	TRBD1	TRBJ1-3	TRBV9	TGTGCCAGCAGCCCAGGGACAGGGGCTGGAAACACCATATATTTT	CASSPGTGAGNTIYF
NA	NA	TRBJ2-1	TRBV5-4	TGTGCCAGCAGCTCGGACGTCAGCTCCTACAATGAGCAGTTCTTC	CASSSDVSSYNEQFF
NA	NA	TRBJ2-5	TRBV29-1	TGCAGCGTTGTTAGCCAGTGCCAAGAGACCCAGTACTTC	CSVVSQCQETQYF
NA	NA	TRBJ1-1	TRBV6-5	TGTGCCAGCAGTTACTCGTTTCGGGGATCGAACACTGAAGCTTTCTTT	CASSYSFRGSNTEAFF
NA	TRBD1	TRBJ2-5	TRBV11-2	TGTGCCAGCAGCTTAGCCATGGGACAGAAAGAGACCCAGTACTTC	CASSLAMGQKETQYF
NA	TRBD2	TRBJ2-1	TRBV5-1	TGCGCCAGCAGCTTGGCCTCCGGACTAGCTCGACGGGAGCAGTTCTTC	CASSLASGLARREQFF
NA	NA	TRBJ2-2	TRBV25-1	TGTGCCATAGAGGACTCGAACACCGGGGAGCTGTTTTTT	CAIEDSNTGELFF
NA	NA	TRBJ2-2	TRBV19	TGTGCCAGTACCGCGGGGCCTACGAACACCGGGGAGCTGTTTTTT	CASTAGPTNTGELFF
NA	NA	TRBJ2-7	TRBV7-8	TGTGCCAGCAGCAGCGGACAGATCGCCTACGAGCAGTACTTC	CASSSGQIAYEQYF
NA	NA	TRBJ2-2	TRBV2	TGTGCCAGCAGTGGAGGGCACTCGAACACCGGGGAGCTGTTTTTT	CASSGGHSNTGELFF
NA	TRBD2	TRBJ2-2	TRBV5-8	TGTGCCAGCAGCCTCTCCCGGACTAGGAACACCGGGGAGCTGTTTTTT	CASSLSRTRNTGELFF
NA	NA	TRBJ2-7	TRBV11-2	TGTGCCAGCAGCTTAGTTGGAGCTATTGGGTCCACCTACGAGCAGTACTTC	CASSLVGAIGSTYEQYF
NA	NA	TRBJ2-3	TRBV5-4	TGTGCCAGCGCACCCATGACACAGGGCACAGATACGCAGTATTTT	CASAPMTQGTDTQYF